The next 5 T cell receptor beta chains were all read from a single sample in a study of T cells expressing NK-cell markers. Reprocessing the 5' RACE reads, TCRdb reports a single entry for every CDR3 protein and omits DNA. The sample data list hundreds of thousands of distinct CDR3 sequences. Sequencing used blood T cells: a sorted CD56 or NKG2C T cell subset, CD4+ or CD8+ T cells, or bulk PBMC T cells (not recorded which). All receptors come from a woman aged 18 to 69 in good health.

The gene calls are TRBV6-1 and TRBJ2-2; TCRdb indicates TRBD1, and absent DNA this call remains unverified. Germline V gene data show CDR1 as MNHNS and CDR2 as SASEGT. CDR3 length: 13 amino acids. The CDR3 here is CASSPRWSGELFF.

The chain combines TRBV7-9 with TRBJ1-2. Germline CDR1 is SEHNR and CDR2 is FQNEAQ (reference sequence). This CDR3 is built from 12 residues. CDR3 region: CASSPGGPGYTF.

The chain carries TRBV20-1 and TRBJ1-1. CDR1 is DFQATT, CDR2 SNEGSKA, per germline (reference sequence). The CDR3 consists of 12 residues. CDR3: CSGVRWDTEAFF.

V and J are TRBV12-3 or TRBV12-4 and TRBJ1-2. This CDR3 comprises 13 residues. CDR3 residues: CASTLRGLYGYTF.

J is TRBJ2-5 and V is TRBV3-1; the TCRdb D gene call, TRBD2, has no DNA to confirm it. The CDR3 totals 16 residues. Per germline, CDR1 LGHDT and CDR2 YNNKEL (reference sequence). The CDR3 sequence: CASSPTSGSGQETQYF.